This TCR beta chain was observed in a study of T-cell reconstitution after alpha-beta-depleted transplantation in children. This clonotype was counted only a few times. Its antigen is still unknown. V lost 6 bases and J lost 1, with 6 bases in between. The CDR3 length is 12 residues. The study's findings and limits: At the one-year point after transplant, T-cell counts and TCRbeta diversity were found to come mostly from T cells that had been newly produced. Several hundred graft clones that had expanded were reportedly the source of alpha-beta T cells about two months after transplant.

As it was prepared, the TCRbeta library received unique molecular identifiers. A single record per CDR3 protein comes from TCRdb applying MiXCR to the PCR reads. Among 500,000 to 750,000 distinct CDR3 sequences, about a quarter were seen once, and the ten largest hold around a third. The gene calls are TRBV12-3 or TRBV12-4 and TRBJ2-5, with D perhaps TRBD2 (5 bases). The sequence was collected from a boy younger than two with Wiskott-Aldrich syndrome, due to receive a stem cell transplant. The source was PBMCs, collected before TCRalphabeta/CD19-depleted stem cell transplant. The DNA of the CDR3 is TGTGCCAGCAGCACTAGCCAAGAGACCCAGTACTTC. The encoded protein is CASSTSQETQYF.